This TCR beta chain is drawn from a study of blood T cell repertoires in COVID-19 (dated by TCRdb to 2020 to 2021). A note on the overall study: Samples covering the acute and convalescent phases of COVID-19 were provided by collaborators in the United States, Italy and Spain. The prospective study material was composed of cDNA or gDNA derived from T cells, B-cell-depleted T cells, or PBMCs. Subjects who had been exposed to COVID-19, were actively infected with it, or had recovered from it provided the deeply sampled blood TCRbeta repertoires that made up the dataset. The repertoires were made available in a free public database intended to serve as a resource for research on the immune response to SARS-CoV-2. The samples were drawn from two sources: the first 160 participants of the ongoing ImmuneRACE study, and 1,000 to 1,500 subjects contributed by 6 global collaborators. Nearly every sample came with metadata listing a de-identified subject ID, COVID-19 status, age in years and sex. Where available, HLA class I and class II types were taken from metadata supplied by the sample provider and were not determined by assay-based typing. The full study reports these points: Clinical and demographic metadata were provided uncurated, with the amount varying by source and participant.

Participants in the prospective study were enrolled through a virtual design, were aged roughly 18 to 100 years, and lived in roughly 24 United States geographic areas. To assign participants to cohorts, the prospective study relied on clinical history that participants themselves reported in a screening survey and a study questionnaire. ImmuneRACE Cohort 3 recovered participants were defined by two consecutive negative NP/OP PCR tests, healthcare professional clearance, or symptom resolution. Each participant in the prospective study had whole blood, serum and a nasopharyngeal or oropharyngeal swab collected by mobile phlebotomists. Over a roughly 2-month period, participants in the prospective study had the option of providing additional blood draws and questionnaires. Before DNA extraction, blood samples from the prospective study were shipped at room temperature or frozen. The immunoSEQ Assay, a bias-controlled multiplex PCR, was used to amplify TCRbeta CDR3 regions from genomic DNA. In the authors' own workflow: The number of nucleated cells in each sample was estimated from the amplification of reference gene primers within the assay. To quantify the absolute abundance of each unique TCRbeta CDR3 rearrangement, sequence reads were collapsed and filtered. For each sample, productive Simpson clonality was calculated as the square root of Simpson's diversity index across productive rearrangements. The source is immuneACCESS, and TCRdb retained only in-frame sequences with V and J called. Part of the clones is not carried over; for the studies checked, unresolved V genes explain less than half of this, and the remainder is unexplained. Clonal size and the V and J genes are those of that table, whereas D and trimming came from the DNA. The table for this sample lists about 300,000 clones; 80% to 95% of them were counted only once. Together, the top ten hold 0.9% to 1.2% of the sample.

The V end loses 6 bases and the J end loses 2 bases, and a stretch of 17 bases separates them. According to the germline V gene, CDR1 reads KGHSH and CDR2 reads LQKENI. From cysteine to phenylalanine, the CDR3 is 16 amino acids long. This entry keeps only the CDR3 DNA: 48 bases, framed from base 1. Comments on this clone: Its antigen is currently not known. No much larger clone is present one base from it, and per-base qualities are unavailable.

The sequence was obtained from a woman in her 30s who had recovered from COVID-19. The material sequenced was PBMCs or T cells enriched from blood (not recorded which). In this chain, TRBV18 is recombined with TRBJ2-1; TRBD2 is possibly the D segment (5 matching bases). DNA sequence: TGTGCCAGCTCGGATCAGCTGGACTCCGCCTACAATGAGCAGTTCTTC. This gives the protein CASSDQLDSAYNEQFF.